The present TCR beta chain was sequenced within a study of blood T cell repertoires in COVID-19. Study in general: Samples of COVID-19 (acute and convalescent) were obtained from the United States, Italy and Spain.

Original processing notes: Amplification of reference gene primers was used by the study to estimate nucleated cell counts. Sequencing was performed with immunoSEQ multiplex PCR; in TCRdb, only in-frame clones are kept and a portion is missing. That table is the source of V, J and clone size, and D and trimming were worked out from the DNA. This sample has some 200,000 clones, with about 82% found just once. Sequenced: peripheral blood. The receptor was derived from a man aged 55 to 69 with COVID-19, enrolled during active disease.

CDR3: CASSLDRVNTEAFF. The CDR3 DNA follows: TGTGCCAGCAGCCTAGACAGGGTGAACACTGAAGCTTTCTTT. The V and J genes are TRBV5-4 and TRBJ1-1; TRBD1 matches at 7 bases. V lost 4 bases, J lost 0 bases, and 3 bases stayed unmatched. The CDR3 length is 14 residues. Germline-derived CDR1 and CDR2 are SGHNT and YYREEE (reference sequence).